What follows is one T cell receptor (beta chain) and its context. This clone's antigen is unknown. No much larger clonotype is one base removed from it; base qualities were not supplied. The data were obtained in a study of control samples from healthy donors and cancer patients (TCRdb year 2020). The method behind the library was the immunoSEQ multiplex PCR assay. TCRdb holds this immuneACCESS table with in-frame rearrangements only. Some clones are missing; in checked studies, unresolved V genes explain under half, and the rest has no known cause. The sample table records some 120,000 clones; roughly 89% of these occur just once. The leading ten clones occupy 12% of the sample. CDR1 and CDR2, looked up from the germline V gene, are SGHTA and FQGTGA. A distance of 12 bases separates the germline ends of V and J, which lose 3 bases and 9 bases respectively. Taken from cysteine to phenylalanine, the CDR3 has 14 residues. The CDR3 DNA has 42 bases and is translated from base 1.

The sample comprised blood. The rearrangement combines TRBV7-3 with TRBJ1-6, with TRBD1 tentatively as D gene (6 bases match). The receptor was isolated from a man aged 25 to 40 in good health. At the DNA level, the sequence is TGTGCCAGCAGCTTCGGGACAATTGGTTCACCCCTCCACTTT. It translates to CASSFGTIGSPLHF.